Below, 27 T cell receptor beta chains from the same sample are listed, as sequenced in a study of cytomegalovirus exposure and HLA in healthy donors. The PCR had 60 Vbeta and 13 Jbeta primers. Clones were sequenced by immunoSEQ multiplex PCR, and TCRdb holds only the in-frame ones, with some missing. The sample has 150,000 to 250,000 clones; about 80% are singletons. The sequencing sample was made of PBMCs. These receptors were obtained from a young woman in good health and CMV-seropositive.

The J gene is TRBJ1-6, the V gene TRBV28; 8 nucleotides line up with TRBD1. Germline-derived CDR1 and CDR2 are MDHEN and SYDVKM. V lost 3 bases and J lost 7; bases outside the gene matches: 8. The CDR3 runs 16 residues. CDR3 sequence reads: CASSFGDRGANSPLHF. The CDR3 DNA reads TGTGCCAGCAGTTTCGGCGACAGGGGCGCGAATTCACCCCTCCACTTT.

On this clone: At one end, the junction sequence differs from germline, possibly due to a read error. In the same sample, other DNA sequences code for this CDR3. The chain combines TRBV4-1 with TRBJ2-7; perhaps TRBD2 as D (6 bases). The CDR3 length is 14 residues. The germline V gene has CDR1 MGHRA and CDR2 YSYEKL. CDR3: CASSQGTSIYEQYF. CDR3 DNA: TGCGCCAGTAGCCAAGGGACTTCCATCTACGAGCAGTACTTC.

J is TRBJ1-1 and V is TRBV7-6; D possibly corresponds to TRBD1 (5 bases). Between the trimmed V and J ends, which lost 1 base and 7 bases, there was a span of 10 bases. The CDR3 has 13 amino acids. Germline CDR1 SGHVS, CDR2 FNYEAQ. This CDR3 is CASSLGGGFEAFF. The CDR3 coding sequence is TGTGCCAGCAGCTTAGGGGGGGGGTTTGAAGCTTTCTTT.

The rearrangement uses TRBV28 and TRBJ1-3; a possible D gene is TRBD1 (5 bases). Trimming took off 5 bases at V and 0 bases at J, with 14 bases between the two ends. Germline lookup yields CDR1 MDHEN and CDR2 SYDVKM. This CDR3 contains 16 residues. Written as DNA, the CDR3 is TGTGCCAGCAGTCCTCCCGGACAAACCTCTGGAAACACCATATATTTT. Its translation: CASSPPGQTSGNTIYF.

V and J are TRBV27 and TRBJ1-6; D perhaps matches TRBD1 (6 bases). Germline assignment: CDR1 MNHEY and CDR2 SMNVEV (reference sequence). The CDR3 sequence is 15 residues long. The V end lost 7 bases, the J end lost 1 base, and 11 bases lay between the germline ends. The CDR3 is CASTEGGSYNSPLHF. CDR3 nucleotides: TGTGCCAGCACCGAAGGGGGTTCCTATAATTCACCCCTCCACTTT.

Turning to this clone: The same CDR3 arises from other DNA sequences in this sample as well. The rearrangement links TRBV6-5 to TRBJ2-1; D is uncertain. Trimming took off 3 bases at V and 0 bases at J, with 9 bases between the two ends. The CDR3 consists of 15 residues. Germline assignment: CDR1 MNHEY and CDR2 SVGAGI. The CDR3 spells CASSYSRSSYNEQFF. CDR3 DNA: TGTGCCAGCAGTTATTCTAGGAGCTCCTACAATGAGCAGTTCTTC.

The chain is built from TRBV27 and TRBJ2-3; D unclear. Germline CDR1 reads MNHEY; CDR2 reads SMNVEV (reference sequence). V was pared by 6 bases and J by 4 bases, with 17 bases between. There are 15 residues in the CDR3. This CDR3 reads CASRSVGEHSDTQYF. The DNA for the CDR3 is TGTGCCAGCAGGTCGGTGGGCGAGCACTCAGATACGCAGTATTTT.

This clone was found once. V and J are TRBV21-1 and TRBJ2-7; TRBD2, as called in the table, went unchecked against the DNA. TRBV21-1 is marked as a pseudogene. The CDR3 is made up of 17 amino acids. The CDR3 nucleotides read TGTGCCAGCAGCAAAGTAGCGGGGGGGCTTGTGAGGAACGAGCAGTACTTC. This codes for CASSKVAGGLVRNEQYF.

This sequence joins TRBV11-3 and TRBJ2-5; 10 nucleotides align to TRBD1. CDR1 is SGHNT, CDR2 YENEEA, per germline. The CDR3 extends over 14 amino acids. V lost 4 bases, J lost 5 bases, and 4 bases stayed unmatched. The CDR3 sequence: CASSSGQGLETQYF. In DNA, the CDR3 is TGTGCCAGCAGCTCGGGACAGGGGCTGGAGACCCAGTACTTC.

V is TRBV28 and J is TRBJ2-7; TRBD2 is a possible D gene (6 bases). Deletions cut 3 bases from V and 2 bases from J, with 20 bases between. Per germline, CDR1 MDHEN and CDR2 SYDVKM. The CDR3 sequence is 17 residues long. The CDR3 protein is CASSFAISGSITYEQYF. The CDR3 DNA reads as TGTGCCAGCAGTTTTGCCATAAGCGGGTCTATTACCTACGAGCAGTACTTC.

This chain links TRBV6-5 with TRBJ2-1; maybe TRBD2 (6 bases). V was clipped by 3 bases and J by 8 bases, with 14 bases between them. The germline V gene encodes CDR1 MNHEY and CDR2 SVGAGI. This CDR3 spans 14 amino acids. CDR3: CASSYGTLGYEQFF. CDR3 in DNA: TGTGCCAGCAGTTATGGGACTCTAGGATATGAGCAGTTCTTC.

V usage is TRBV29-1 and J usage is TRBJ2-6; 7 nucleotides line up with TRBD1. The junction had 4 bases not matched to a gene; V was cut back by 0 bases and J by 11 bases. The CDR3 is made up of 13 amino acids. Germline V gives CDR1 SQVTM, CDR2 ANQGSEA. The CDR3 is CSVEEGDSYVLTF. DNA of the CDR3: TGCAGCGTTGAAGAGGGGGACAGTTACGTCCTGACTTTC.

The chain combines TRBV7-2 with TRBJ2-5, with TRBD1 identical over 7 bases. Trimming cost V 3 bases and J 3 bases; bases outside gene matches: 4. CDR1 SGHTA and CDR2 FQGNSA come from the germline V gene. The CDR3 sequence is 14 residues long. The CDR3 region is CASSFSGTEETQYF. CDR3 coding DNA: TGTGCCAGCAGCTTCTCCGGGACAGAAGAGACCCAGTACTTC.

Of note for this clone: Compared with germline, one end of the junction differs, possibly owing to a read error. For the CDR3, the DNA is TGTACCAGCAGTTTCACAGATCAGGATGGCTACACCTTC. Protein sequence: CTSSFTDQDGYTF. J is TRBJ1-2 and V is TRBV7-9; D is undetermined. Germline values: CDR1 SEHNR, CDR2 FQNEAQ (reference sequence). The CDR3 runs 13 residues.

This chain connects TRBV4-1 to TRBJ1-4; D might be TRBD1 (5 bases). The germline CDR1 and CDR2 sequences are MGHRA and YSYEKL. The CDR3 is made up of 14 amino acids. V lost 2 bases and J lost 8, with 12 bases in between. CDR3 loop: CASSQTGVREKLFF. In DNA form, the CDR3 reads TGCGCCAGCAGCCAAACGGGGGTTCGGGAAAAACTGTTTTTT.

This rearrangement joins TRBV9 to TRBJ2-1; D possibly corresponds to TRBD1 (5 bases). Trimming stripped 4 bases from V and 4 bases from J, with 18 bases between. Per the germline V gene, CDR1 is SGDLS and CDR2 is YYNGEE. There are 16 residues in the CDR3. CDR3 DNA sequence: TGTGCCAGCAGCCCCCTGGGGCTTACCACATACAATGAGCAGTTCTTC. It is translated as CASSPLGLTTYNEQFF.

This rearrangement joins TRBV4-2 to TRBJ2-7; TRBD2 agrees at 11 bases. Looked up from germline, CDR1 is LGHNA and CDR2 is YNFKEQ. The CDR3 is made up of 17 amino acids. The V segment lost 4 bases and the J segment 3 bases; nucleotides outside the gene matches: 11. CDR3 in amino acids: CASSPRTSGWDVYEQYF. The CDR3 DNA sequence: TGTGCCAGCAGCCCGAGGACTAGCGGGTGGGACGTCTACGAGCAGTACTTC.

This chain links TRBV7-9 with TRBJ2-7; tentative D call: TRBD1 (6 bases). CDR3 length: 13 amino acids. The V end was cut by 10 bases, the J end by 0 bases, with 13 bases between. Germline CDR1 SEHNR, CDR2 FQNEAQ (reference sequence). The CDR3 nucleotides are TGTGCCACCTCTCGGACAGCCTCCTACGAGCAGTACTTC. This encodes CATSRTASYEQYF.

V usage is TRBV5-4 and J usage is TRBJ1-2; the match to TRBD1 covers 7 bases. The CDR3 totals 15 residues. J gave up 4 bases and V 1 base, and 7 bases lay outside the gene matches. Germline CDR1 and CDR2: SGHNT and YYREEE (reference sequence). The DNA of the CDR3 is TGTGCCAGCAGCTTGATAAGGGGGCTGGTCTATGGCTACACCTTC. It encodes CASSLIRGLVYGYTF.

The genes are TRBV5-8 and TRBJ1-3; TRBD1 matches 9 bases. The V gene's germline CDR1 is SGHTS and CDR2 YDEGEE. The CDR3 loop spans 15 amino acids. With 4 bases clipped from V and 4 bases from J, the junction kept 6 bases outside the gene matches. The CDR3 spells CASSLQGARGNTIYF. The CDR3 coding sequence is TGTGCCAGCAGCCTACAGGGGGCAAGGGGAAACACCATATATTTT.

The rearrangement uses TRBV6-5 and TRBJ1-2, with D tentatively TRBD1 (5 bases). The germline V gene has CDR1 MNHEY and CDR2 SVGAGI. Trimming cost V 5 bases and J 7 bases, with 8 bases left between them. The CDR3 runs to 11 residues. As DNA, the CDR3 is TGTGCCAGCAGTCGTAGGGGTGGCTACACCTTC. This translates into CASSRRGGYTF.

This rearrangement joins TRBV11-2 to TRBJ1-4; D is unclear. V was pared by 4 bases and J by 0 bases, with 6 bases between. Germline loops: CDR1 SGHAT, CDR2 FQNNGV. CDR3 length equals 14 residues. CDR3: CASSYGATNEKLFF. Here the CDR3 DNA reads TGTGCCAGCAGCTACGGAGCAACTAATGAAAAACTGTTTTTT.

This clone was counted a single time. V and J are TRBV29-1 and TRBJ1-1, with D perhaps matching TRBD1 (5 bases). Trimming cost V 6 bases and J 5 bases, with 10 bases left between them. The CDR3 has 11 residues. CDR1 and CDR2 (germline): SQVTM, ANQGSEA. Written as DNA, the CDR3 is TGCAGCGTAGGAGGGGAAACTGAAGCTTTCTTT. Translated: CSVGGETEAFF.

CDR3 residues: CASSWDSGDEQFF. For the CDR3, the DNA is TGTGCCAGCAGCTGGGACTCTGGCGATGAGCAGTTCTTC. The V call is TRBV9, the J call TRBJ2-1, with D possibly matching TRBD2 (6 bases). The germline gives CDR1 SGDLS, CDR2 YYNGEE. The CDR3 runs to 13 residues. V was trimmed by 4 bases and J by 8 bases, leaving 13 bases between them.

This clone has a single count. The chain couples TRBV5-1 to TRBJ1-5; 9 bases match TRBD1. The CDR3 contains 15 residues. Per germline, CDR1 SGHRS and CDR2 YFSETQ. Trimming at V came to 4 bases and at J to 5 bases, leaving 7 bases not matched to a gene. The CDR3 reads CASSARDRVYQPQHF. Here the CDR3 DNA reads TGCGCCAGCAGCGCGAGGGACAGGGTATATCAGCCCCAGCATTTT.

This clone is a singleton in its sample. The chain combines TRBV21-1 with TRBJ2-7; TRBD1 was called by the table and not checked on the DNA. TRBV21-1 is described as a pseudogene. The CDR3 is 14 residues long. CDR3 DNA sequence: TGTGCCAGCAGCAAAGCGCAGACAGGGGGCGAGCAGTACTTC. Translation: CASSKAQTGGEQYF.

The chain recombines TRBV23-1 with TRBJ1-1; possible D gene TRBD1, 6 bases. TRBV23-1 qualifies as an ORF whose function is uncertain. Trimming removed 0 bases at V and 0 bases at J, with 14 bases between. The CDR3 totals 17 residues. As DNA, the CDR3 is TGCGCCAGCAGTCAATCTCAGCCTCAGGGGATGAACACTGAAGCTTTCTTT. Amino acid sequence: CASSQSQPQGMNTEAFF.